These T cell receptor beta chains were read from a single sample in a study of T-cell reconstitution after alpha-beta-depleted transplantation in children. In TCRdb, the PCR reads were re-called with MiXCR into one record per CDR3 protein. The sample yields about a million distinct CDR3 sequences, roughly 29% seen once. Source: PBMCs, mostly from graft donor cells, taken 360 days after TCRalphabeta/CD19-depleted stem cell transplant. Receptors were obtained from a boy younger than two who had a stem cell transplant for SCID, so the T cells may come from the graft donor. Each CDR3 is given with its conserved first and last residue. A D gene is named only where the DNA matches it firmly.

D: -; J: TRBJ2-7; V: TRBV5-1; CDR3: CASSLDGYYEQYF
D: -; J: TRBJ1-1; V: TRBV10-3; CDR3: CASTEGDSMNTEAFF
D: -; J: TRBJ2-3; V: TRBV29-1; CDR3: CSVEGSVGSLTDTQYF
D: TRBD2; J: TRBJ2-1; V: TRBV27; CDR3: CASSLSTGGIRFF
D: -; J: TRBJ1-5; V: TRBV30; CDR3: CAWSHGPADSPIDQPQHF
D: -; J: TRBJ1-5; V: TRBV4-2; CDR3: CASSPWTDNQPQHF
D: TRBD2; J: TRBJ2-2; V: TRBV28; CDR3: CASSLYPGTSGGRRELFF
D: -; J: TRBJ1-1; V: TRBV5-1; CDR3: CASSLAGESSTEAFF
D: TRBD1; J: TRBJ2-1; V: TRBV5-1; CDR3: CASSSGQQYNEQFF
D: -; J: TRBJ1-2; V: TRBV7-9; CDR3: CASSLQGGYTF
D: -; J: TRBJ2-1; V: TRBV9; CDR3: CASSVLGISEQFF
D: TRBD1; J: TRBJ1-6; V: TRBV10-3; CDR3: CAISEDRDGSNSPLHF
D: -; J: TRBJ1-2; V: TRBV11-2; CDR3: CASSLGVQNYGYTF
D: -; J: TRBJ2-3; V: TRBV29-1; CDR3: CSVGVSYSTDTQYF
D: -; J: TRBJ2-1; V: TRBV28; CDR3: CASANRGISYNEQFF
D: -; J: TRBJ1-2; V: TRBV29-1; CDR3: CSATERAYGYTF
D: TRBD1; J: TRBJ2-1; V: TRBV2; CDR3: CASEDREDNEQFF
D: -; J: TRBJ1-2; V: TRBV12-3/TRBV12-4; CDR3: CASSFISELHF
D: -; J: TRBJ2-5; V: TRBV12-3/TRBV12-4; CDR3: CASSLAVSRGIQETQYF
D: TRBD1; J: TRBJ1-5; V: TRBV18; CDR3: CASSRKRTGSNQPQHF
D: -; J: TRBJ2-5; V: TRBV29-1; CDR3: CSARSGGGAPKTQYF
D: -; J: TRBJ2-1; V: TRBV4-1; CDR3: CASSQGHNTFRDYNEQFF
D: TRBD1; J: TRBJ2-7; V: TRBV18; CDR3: CASSSGQGMVNEQYF
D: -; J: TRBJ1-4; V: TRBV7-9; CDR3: CASSRNSGEKLFF
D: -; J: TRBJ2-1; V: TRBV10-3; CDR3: CAISERGAGNEQFF
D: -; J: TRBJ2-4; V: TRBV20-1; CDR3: CSARGQVKNIQYF
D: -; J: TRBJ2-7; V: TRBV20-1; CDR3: CSARGPTAYEQYF
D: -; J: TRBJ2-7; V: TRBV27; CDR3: CASSLSRGTYEQYF
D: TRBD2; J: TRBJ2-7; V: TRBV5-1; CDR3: CASSLAGASTYEQYF
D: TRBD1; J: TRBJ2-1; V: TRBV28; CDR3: CASSLPPLPGTDYNEQFF
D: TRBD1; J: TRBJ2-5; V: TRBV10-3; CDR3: CAISVAGGGETQYF
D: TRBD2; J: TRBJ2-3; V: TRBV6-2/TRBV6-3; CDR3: CASVLAGLDTQYF
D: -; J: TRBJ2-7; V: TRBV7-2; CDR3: CASSMSSYEQYF
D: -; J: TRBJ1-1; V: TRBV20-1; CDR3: CSATDRTNTEAFF
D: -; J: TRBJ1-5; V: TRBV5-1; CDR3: CASPPQGEEGQPQHF
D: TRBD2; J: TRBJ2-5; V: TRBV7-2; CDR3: CASSLGLAGIGETQYF
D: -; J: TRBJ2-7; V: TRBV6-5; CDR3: CASSYSTGSTYEQYF
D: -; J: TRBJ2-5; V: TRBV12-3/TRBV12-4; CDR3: CASRPSLLYQETQYF
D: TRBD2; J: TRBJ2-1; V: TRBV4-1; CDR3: CASSQVRLAGGPPAYNEQFF